The 3 T cell receptor beta chains below come from one sample, sequenced in a study of human T cells and chemical hapten exposure. As for time point: patch test 1, 2 weeks after DPC sensitization. As to treatment: therapeutic diphenylcyclopropenone sensitization with weekly scalp DPC. A single record per CDR3 protein comes from TCRdb applying MiXCR to the RACE reads. In the table there are about 71,000 distinct CDR3 sequences, about 9.1% of which are singletons. The sample in question was whole blood, obtained in connection with sensitization to the hapten diphenylcyclopropenone (DPC). The receptors derive from a woman aged 40 to 50 with alopecia areata. Some clones in this sample may be carry-over from other donors' samples.

There are many counts of this clonotype. The chain has TRBV6-2 or TRBV6-3 and TRBJ2-7; D remains ambiguous. CDR1 MNHEY and CDR2 SVGEGT come from the germline V gene. The CDR3 covers 13 residues. The V end lost 2 bases, the J end lost 3 bases, and 8 bases lay between the germline ends. The CDR3 DNA sequence: TGTGCCAGCAGTTACCGGCGGTACTACGAGCAGTACTTC. It codes for CASSYRRYYEQYF.

For the CDR3, the DNA is TGCAGTGCTAGAAGGGCGGGAGCCGCCTCCTACAATGAGCAGTTCTTC. Its protein product is CSARRAGAASYNEQFF. The chain carries TRBV20-1 and TRBJ2-1; the match to TRBD2 covers 7 bases. V shed 2 bases and J 0 bases; nucleotides not matched to a gene: 7. CDR1 is DFQATT and CDR2 is SNEGSKA in the germline V gene (reference sequence). This CDR3 has 16 residues.

The chain is built from TRBV29-1 and TRBJ2-2; D remains unclear. Germline V CDR1 and CDR2: SQVTM, ANQGSEA. The V end was cut by 6 bases, the J end by 3 bases, with 11 bases between. The CDR3 spans 13 residues. The CDR3 reads CSVGNLDTGELFF. CDR3 DNA: TGCAGCGTGGGCAATTTGGACACCGGGGAGCTGTTTTTT.